Following are 27 T cell receptor beta chains from one sample sequenced in a study of blood T cells in healthy people across ages. The second PCR ran roughly 7 to 11 cycles with a sample-barcoded 5' primer and J-beta primers. A single record per CDR3 protein comes from TCRdb applying MiXCR to the 5' RACE reads. This table has some 1,000,000 distinct CDR3 sequences, around 25% appearing once. This same sample was also part of a study on T cells of mothers and their children.

Sequenced: blood. These TCRs come from a girl aged 2-10 years in good health.

Only a few counts were recorded for this clonotype. This chain joins TRBV6-6 and TRBJ2-5, with no clear D. The J call is doubtful: the DNA matches TRBJ2-1 better. The germline V gene has CDR1 MNHNY and CDR2 SVGAGI (reference sequence). The CDR3 extends over 13 amino acids. CDR3 in amino acids: CASSYSSAGEQFF. In DNA form, the CDR3 reads TGTGCCAGCAGTTACAGTTCGGCAGGCGAGCAGTTCTTC.

This clonotype turned up a few times. The V and J genes are TRBV4-1 and TRBJ2-1, with 13 bases identical to TRBD2. The CDR3 spans 15 residues. CDR1 and CDR2 from the germline V gene are MGHRA and YSYEKL. The V segment lost 2 bases and the J segment 8 bases; nucleotides outside the gene matches: 3. The CDR3 spells CASSQRTSGRYEQFF. Written as DNA, the CDR3 is TGCGCCAGCAGCCAAAGGACTAGCGGGAGATATGAGCAGTTCTTC.

The chain employs TRBV6-1 and TRBJ2-7, with D maybe TRBD1 (5 bases). Germline CDR1 and CDR2: MNHNS and SASEGT. The CDR3 runs to 16 residues. The ends were cut back, 1 base at V and 2 bases at J, with 15 bases in the middle. The CDR3 protein is CASSEELEDMPYEQYF. DNA for the CDR3: TGTGCCAGCAGTGAAGAGCTTGAGGACATGCCCTACGAGCAGTACTTC.

The chain uses TRBV20-1 and TRBJ2-7; D is perhaps TRBD2 (5 bases). Trimming left V 5 bases short and J 2 bases short, with 16 bases between. CDR1 DFQATT and CDR2 SNEGSKA come from the germline V gene (reference sequence). This CDR3 is 14 amino acids long. Here the CDR3 DNA reads TGCAGTGCTCCCCGGGGTCCTCTTACCTACGAGCAGTACTTC. This encodes CSAPRGPLTYEQYF.

This chain connects TRBV20-1 to TRBJ2-1, with TRBD2 identical over 10 bases. The end of the DNA fits TRBJ2-7 better, so the J call may be wrong. Germline values: CDR1 DFQATT, CDR2 SNEGSKA (reference sequence). The CDR3 consists of 13 residues. The chain's CDR3 is CSGSGGATYEQYF. The CDR3 DNA is TGCAGTGGGAGCGGGGGGGCAACCTACGAGCAGTACTTC.

This chain connects TRBV7-9 to TRBJ2-3; D is unresolved. CDR1 SEHNR and CDR2 FQNEAQ come from the germline V gene (reference sequence). V lost 4 bases to trimming and J lost 14 bases, with 13 bases between them. CDR3 length equals 11 residues. The CDR3 nucleotides are TGTGCCAGCAGCTCCTCCGAGCATTTGTATTTT. This encodes CASSSSEHLYF.

This clonotype has a handful of counts. V and J are TRBV4-3 and TRBJ2-1; possibly TRBD1 or TRBD2 for D (5 bases each). Germline CDR1 LGHNA, CDR2 YSLEER. The V and J ends lost 5 bases and 8 bases respectively, with 13 bases between them. This CDR3 has 13 amino acids. Here the CDR3 reads CASSSRMGDEQFF. The CDR3 DNA reads as TGCGCCAGCAGCTCAAGGATGGGGGATGAGCAGTTCTTC.

This clonotype was seen a few times. The chain employs TRBV7-9 and TRBJ1-2; D remains ambiguous. The CDR3 is made up of 14 amino acids. Trimming removed 5 bases at V and 0 bases at J, with 10 bases between. Looked up from germline, CDR1 is SEHNR and CDR2 is FQNEAQ (reference sequence). CDR3 protein: CASSQRTANYGYTF. CDR3 bases: TGTGCCAGCAGCCAACGGACCGCTAACTATGGCTACACCTTC.

This clonotype was seen ten or more times. The chain has TRBV11-2 and TRBJ2-5; D ambiguous. Germline V gene lookup returns CDR1 SGHAT and CDR2 FQNNGV. The CDR3 loop spans 14 amino acids. Trimming took off 7 bases at V and 2 bases at J, with 14 bases between the two ends. The CDR3 DNA sequence: TGTGCCAGCACCCGATCGACGCGACAAGAGACCCAGTACTTC. It encodes CASTRSTRQETQYF. Filled out from reference TRBV11-2 and TRBJ2-5, the complete variable domain reads EAGVAQSPRYKIIEKRQSVAFWCNPISGHATLYWYQQILGQGPKLLIQFQNNGVVDDSQLPKDRFSAERLKGVDSTLKIQPAKLEDSAVYLCASTRSTRQETQYFGPGTRLLVL.

The chain recombines TRBV27 with TRBJ1-2; 7 positions agree with TRBD1. The germline CDR1 and CDR2 sequences are MNHEY and SMNVEV (reference sequence). V was pared by 2 bases and J by 9 bases, with 12 bases of the junction left unmatched. The CDR3 length is 15 residues. The CDR3 DNA follows: TGTGCCAGCAGTTTAGCCAGGGGGTACCTAAAGAGCTACACCTTC. Encoded protein: CASSLARGYLKSYTF.

V gene TRBV13 combines with J gene TRBJ2-5, with 9 bases fitting TRBD2. The better agreement between TRBJ2-1 and the DNA end casts doubt on the J call. Germline CDR1 is PRHDT and CDR2 is FYEKMQ (reference sequence). This CDR3 spans 14 amino acids. The CDR3 region has the DNA TGTGCCAGTAGGCGGGAGGGTCCTTACAATGAGCAGTTCTTC. Amino acid sequence: CASRREGPYNEQFF.

This clonotype has more than one count but fewer than ten. V and J are TRBV12-5 and TRBJ2-1; no firm D call. Germline V gene data show CDR1 as LGHNT and CDR2 as FRNRAP. The ends were cut back, 6 bases at V and 1 base at J, with 7 bases in the middle. The CDR3 has 13 amino acids. CDR3 in amino acids: CASGTASYNEQFF. CDR3 bases: TGTGCTAGTGGGACTGCTTCCTACAATGAGCAGTTCTTC.

V and J are TRBV4-1 and TRBJ2-2; 11 positions agree with TRBD1. The length of the CDR3 is 17 residues. CDR1 is MGHRA, CDR2 YSYEKL, per germline. The J segment lost 6 bases and the V segment lost 0 bases, leaving 6 bases of the junction unmatched. CDR3 sequence: CASSQEGQGAWAGELFF. In DNA, the CDR3 is TGCGCCAGCAGCCAAGAAGGACAGGGGGCGTGGGCCGGGGAGCTGTTTTTT.

The chain joins TRBV29-1 to TRBJ1-1, with 8 bases matching TRBD1. The V gene's germline CDR1 is SQVTM and CDR2 ANQGSEA. The CDR3 is made up of 14 amino acids. V was pared by 4 bases and J by 1 base, with 5 bases of the junction left unmatched. Here the CDR3 reads CSVGTGKANTEAFF. CDR3 DNA sequence: TGCAGCGTTGGGACAGGGAAGGCGAACACTGAAGCTTTCTTT.

This clonotype was seen a handful of times. The chain uses TRBV4-1 and TRBJ1-5; TRBD1 might be the D (6 bases). Germline V lookup: CDR1 MGHRA, CDR2 YSYEKL. CDR3 length: 16 residues. V lost 4 bases, J lost 5 bases, and 18 bases lay in between. CDR3 DNA sequence: TGCGCCAGCAGCCCAAGTACAGGGTTAACGGATCAGCCCCAGCATTTT. This encodes CASSPSTGLTDQPQHF.

A few counts support this clonotype. V usage is TRBV7-9 and J usage is TRBJ2-7; 9 bases agree with TRBD1. The CDR3 runs 17 residues. J gave up 3 bases and V 1 base, and 10 bases lay outside the gene matches. Germline V CDR1 and CDR2: SEHNR, FQNEAQ (reference sequence). CDR3 in DNA: TGTGCCAGCAGCTTAGTGGTGGACAGGGGAGACCGCTACGAGCAGTACTTC. Translating it yields CASSLVVDRGDRYEQYF.

This clonotype appeared a few times. The CDR3 reads CASRAKLPPNEQYF. The CDR3 coding sequence is TGTGCCAGCAGGGCGAAACTTCCCCCAAACGAGCAGTACTTC. The V gene is TRBV28, the J gene TRBJ2-7; D unclear. The CDR3 is 14 amino acids. V was shortened by 6 bases and J by 5 bases, with 17 bases between the two germline ends. Germline CDR1 is MDHEN and CDR2 is SYDVKM.

In the case of this clonotype: A junction boundary mismatches the germline segment, possibly from a read error. The V and J genes are TRBV28 and TRBJ1-2; the D is unclear. Germline CDR1 MDHEN, CDR2 SYDVKM. The CDR3 is made up of 11 amino acids. Written as DNA, the CDR3 is TGTGCCAACAGTGATAGTTATGGCTACACCTTC. Translated: CANSDSYGYTF.

The chain employs TRBV7-3 and TRBJ2-5; 7 bases line up with TRBD1. V trimming: 3 bases; J trimming: 2 bases; junction bases outside the gene matches: 6. The CDR3 is made up of 15 amino acids. Per germline, CDR1 SGHTA and CDR2 FQGTGA. CDR3 nucleotides: TGTGCCAGCAGCTTGGGGGACAGTTTTCAAGAGACCCAGTACTTC. Encoded protein: CASSLGDSFQETQYF.

This clonotype was counted at least ten times. V usage is TRBV29-1 and J usage is TRBJ2-5, with D unclear. The CDR3 sequence is 12 residues long. Trimming cost V 3 bases and J 5 bases, with 10 bases left between them. Germline CDR1 reads SQVTM; CDR2 reads ANQGSEA. The CDR3 loop is CSVEDGVETQYF. The CDR3 nucleotides read TGCAGCGTTGAGGACGGAGTGGAGACCCAGTACTTC.

The chain carries TRBV12-5 and TRBJ2-2; D is unclear. The V gene lost 7 bases and the J gene lost 7 bases, with 13 bases spanning the gap. This CDR3 is built from 13 residues. Germline-derived CDR1 and CDR2 are LGHNT and FRNRAP. The CDR3 is CASALPPFGELFF. As DNA, the CDR3 is TGTGCTAGTGCCCTCCCCCCCTTCGGGGAGCTGTTTTTT.

The chain uses TRBV7-6 and TRBJ2-1; 9 bases align to TRBD2. The V and J ends lost 5 bases and 0 bases, in that order; junction bases with no gene match: 5. Germline loops: CDR1 SGHVS, CDR2 FNYEAQ. The CDR3 has 16 residues. The CDR3 nucleotides read TGTGCCAGCAGCCGTAGCGGGAGCGACTCCTACAATGAGCAGTTCTTC. Translated, it gives CASSRSGSDSYNEQFF.

The chain links TRBV20-1 to TRBJ2-7; TRBD2 is a possible D gene (5 bases). In germline, CDR1 is DFQATT, CDR2 SNEGSKA (reference sequence). The CDR3 sequence is 14 residues long. The V end lost 1 base, the J end lost 3 bases, and 13 bases lay between the germline ends. The CDR3 protein is CSARAVGLFYEQYF. In nucleotides, the CDR3 is TGCAGTGCTAGAGCAGTAGGACTTTTCTACGAGCAGTACTTC.

There are many counts of this clonotype. This chain uses TRBV12-3 or TRBV12-4 with TRBJ2-5; 7 bases line up with TRBD2. The CDR3 sequence is 13 residues long. Trimming took 6 bases from V and 5 from J; bases not matched to a gene: 6. CDR3 DNA: TGTGCCAGCAGCCCGGGGGGAAGGGAGACCCAGTACTTC. Protein: CASSPGGRETQYF.

The V and J genes are TRBV7-9 and TRBJ2-4; D is unresolved. There are 13 residues in the CDR3. Looked up from germline, CDR1 is SEHNR and CDR2 is FQNEAQ (reference sequence). V dropped 2 bases and J dropped 8 bases, with 10 bases sitting between them. CDR3 region: CASSLQERDIQYF. In nucleotides, the CDR3 is TGTGCCAGCAGCTTACAAGAGCGCGACATTCAGTACTTC.

This clonotype was observed at least ten times. CDR3 amino acids: CASRRDSYEQYF. The CDR3, as DNA: TGTGCCAGCAGACGGGACAGCTACGAGCAGTACTTC. The gene calls are TRBV12-3 or TRBV12-4 and TRBJ2-5; 7 nucleotides agree with TRBD1. The J call may be mistaken, given a closer DNA end match to TRBJ2-7. CDR3 length equals 12 residues.

J is TRBJ2-5 and V is TRBV4-1; D call uncertain. The tail of the sequence fits TRBJ2-7 better, so the J call may be wrong. The CDR3 runs 14 residues. From germline, CDR1 is MGHRA and CDR2 YSYEKL. This chain's CDR3 is CASSQVRSLDEQYF. The DNA of the CDR3 is TGCGCCAGCAGCCAAGTAAGATCTCTCGACGAGCAGTACTTC.